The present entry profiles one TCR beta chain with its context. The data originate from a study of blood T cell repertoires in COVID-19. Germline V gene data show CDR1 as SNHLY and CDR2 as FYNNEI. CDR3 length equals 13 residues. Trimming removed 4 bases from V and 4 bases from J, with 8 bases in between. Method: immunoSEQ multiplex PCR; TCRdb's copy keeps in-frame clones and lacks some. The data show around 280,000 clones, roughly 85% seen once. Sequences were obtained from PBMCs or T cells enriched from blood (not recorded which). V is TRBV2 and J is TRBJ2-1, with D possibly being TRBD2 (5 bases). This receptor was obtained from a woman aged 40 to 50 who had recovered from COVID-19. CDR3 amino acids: CASSGETYNEQFF. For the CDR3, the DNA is TGTGCCAGCAGTGGGGAGACATACAATGAGCAGTTCTTC.